This T cell receptor (beta chain) was documented in a study of blood T cell repertoires in COVID-19. Study-level information: Acute and convalescent COVID-19 samples came from the United States, Italy and Spain. Nucleic acid was either cDNA or gDNA, and it came from T cells, B-cell-depleted T cells, or PBMCs.

Per the authors' pipeline: Reference gene primer amplification yielded estimated nucleated cell counts. Measured with immunoSEQ multiplex PCR; TCRdb has only the in-frame clones, and not every one. That table supplies the V and J calls and clone size; D and trimming were determined from the DNA. The sample includes about 170,000 clones, approximately 87% of them seen just once. Recovered participants had two consecutive negative NP/OP PCR tests, healthcare professional clearance, or symptom resolution. This clone was observed a few times. Germline CDR1 reads SGHTA; CDR2 reads FQGNSA. Trimming stripped 1 base from V and 4 bases from J, with 16 bases between. The CDR3 spans 16 residues.

The V and J genes are TRBV7-2 and TRBJ1-2; TRBD1 is a possible D gene (6 bases). This clonotype was sampled from a woman aged 50 to 60 who had recovered from COVID-19. Specimen: PBMCs or T cells enriched from blood (not recorded which). CDR3 amino acids: CASSLGWGHSLYGYTF. The CDR3 bases are TGTGCCAGCAGCTTAGGGTGGGGGCACTCCCTCTATGGCTACACCTTC. The full variable domain, completed using reference TRBV7-2 and TRBJ1-2, is GAGVSQSPSNKVTEKGKDVELRCDPISGHTALYWYRQSLGQGLEFLIYFQGNSAPDKSGLPSDRFSAERTGGSVSTLTIQRTQQEDSAVYLCASSLGWGHSLYGYTFGSGTRLTVV.